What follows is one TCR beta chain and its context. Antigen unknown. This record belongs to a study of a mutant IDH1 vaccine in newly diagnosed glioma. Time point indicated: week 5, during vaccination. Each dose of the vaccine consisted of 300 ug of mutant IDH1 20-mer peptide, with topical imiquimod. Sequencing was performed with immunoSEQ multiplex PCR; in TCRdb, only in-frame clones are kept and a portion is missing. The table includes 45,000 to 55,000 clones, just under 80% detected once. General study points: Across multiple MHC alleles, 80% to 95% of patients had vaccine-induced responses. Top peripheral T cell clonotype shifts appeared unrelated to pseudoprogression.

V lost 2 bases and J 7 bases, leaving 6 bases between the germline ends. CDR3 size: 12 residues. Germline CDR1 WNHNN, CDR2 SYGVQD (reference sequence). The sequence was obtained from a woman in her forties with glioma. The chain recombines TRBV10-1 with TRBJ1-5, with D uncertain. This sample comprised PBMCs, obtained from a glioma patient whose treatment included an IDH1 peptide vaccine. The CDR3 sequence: CASSEGEQPQHF. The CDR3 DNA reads TGCGCCAGCAGTGAGGGGGAACAGCCCCAGCATTTT.